These 28 T cell receptor beta chains were sequenced from one sample in a study of metastatic and nonmetastatic thyroid tumors. The entire patient cohort was treatment-naive prior to thyroid surgery. MiXCR reprocessed the PCR reads for TCRdb. The sample consists of around 46,000 clones, 22% of them appearing once. Sequenced: blood. Receptors originate from a male donor with papillary thyroid cancer or a benign thyroid nodule (not recorded which). Some clones in this sample may be carry-over from other donors' samples.

This clone was counted only a few times. The chain carries TRBV6-2 or TRBV6-3 and TRBJ2-7; D unresolved. Between the trimmed V and J ends, which lost 9 bases and 2 bases, there was a span of 14 bases. The CDR3 loop spans 13 amino acids. CDR1 and CDR2 from the germline V gene are MNHEY and SVGEGT. This chain's CDR3 is CARRPRSPYEQYF. CDR3 nucleotides: TGTGCCAGACGACCGCGGAGCCCCTACGAGCAGTACTTC.

The chain employs TRBV20-1 and TRBJ2-7; no firm D call. The length of the CDR3 is 13 residues. V lost 0 bases and J lost 8, with 14 bases in between. Germline V gene sequence: CDR1 DFQATT, CDR2 SNEGSKA (reference sequence). CDR3 sequence (DNA): TGCAGTGCTAGAGATCCTGGGGAAAAGCAGCAGTACTTC. Translated: CSARDPGEKQQYF.

The table lists this clone with many counts. This clone may be a read error of a much larger clone one base away. The identical CDR3 is also encoded by other nucleotide sequences in the sample. The gene calls are TRBV28 and TRBJ1-2, with TRBD1 as a possible D gene (6 bases). Trimming removed 6 bases at V and 11 bases at J, with 19 bases between. This CDR3 has 13 residues. The V gene's germline CDR1 is MDHEN and CDR2 SYDVKM. CDR3 protein: CASSQPQGLEYTF. The CDR3 DNA follows: TGTGCCAGCAGCCAGCCTCAGGGGTTGGAGTACACCTTC.

At least ten counts were recorded for this clone. CDR3 amino acids: CAWSPLVRGDTEAFF. The CDR3 DNA is TGTGCCTGGAGCCCCTTAGTGAGGGGAGACACTGAAGCTTTCTTT. The V call is TRBV30, the J call TRBJ1-1; D is possibly TRBD1 (5 bases). Germline-derived CDR1 and CDR2 are GTSNPN and SVGIG (reference sequence). The CDR3 has 15 residues. V lost 3 bases to trimming and J lost 3 bases, with 17 bases between them. Based on the CDR3 plus reference TRBV30 and TRBJ1-1, the full variable domain is SQTIHQWPATLVQPVGSPLSLECTVEGTSNPNLYWYRQAAGRGLQLLFYSVGIGQISSEVPQNLSASRPQDRQFILSSKKLLLSDSGFYLCAWSPLVRGDTEAFFGQGTRLTVV.

This clone was counted ten times or more. CDR3: CSARPWTGELFF. The CDR3 bases are TGCAGTGCGCGGCCCTGGACCGGGGAGCTGTTTTTT. The rearrangement joins TRBV20-1 to TRBJ2-2; D uncertain. V shed 6 bases and J shed 5 bases, with 10 bases lying between them. The CDR3 length is 12 residues. Germline V gives CDR1 DFQATT, CDR2 SNEGSKA (reference sequence).

This clone was detected only a few times. V usage is TRBV6-1 and J usage is TRBJ1-6; 9 bases align to TRBD1. The CDR3 sequence is 15 residues long. Per the germline V gene, CDR1 is MNHNS and CDR2 is SASEGT. Unmatched junction bases numbered 6, after V lost 6 bases and J lost 6 bases. CDR3 DNA: TGTGCCAGCAGGACAGGGGGTTTTGGTAATTCACCCCTCCACTTT. This encodes CASRTGGFGNSPLHF.

This chain uses TRBV7-2 with TRBJ1-1, with D possibly being TRBD1 (5 bases). Germline lookup yields CDR1 SGHTA and CDR2 FQGNSA. The CDR3 covers 14 residues. The V end lost 4 bases, the J end lost 5 bases, and 14 bases lay between the germline ends. The CDR3 coding sequence is TGTGCCAGCAGCTCTTTTTCAGGGTTAACTGAAGCTTTCTTT. Its protein is CASSSFSGLTEAFF.

Written as DNA, the CDR3 is TGTGCCAGTAGTACCCGGACGGGCTCCGGGACAGATACGCAGTATTTT. Protein product: CASSTRTGSGTDTQYF. This chain links TRBV19 with TRBJ2-3; no definite D call. Trimming removed 4 bases at V and 3 bases at J, with 17 bases between. The V gene's germline CDR1 is LNHDA and CDR2 SQIVND (reference sequence). This CDR3 contains 16 residues.

The chain is built from TRBV28 and TRBJ1-1; D gene unclear. Trimming took off 4 bases at V and 0 bases at J, with 6 bases between the two ends. The CDR3 spans 13 residues. The germline gives CDR1 MDHEN, CDR2 SYDVKM. In nucleotides, the CDR3 is TGTGCCAGCAGTTCGGGGTTGAACACTGAAGCTTTCTTT. Translation: CASSSGLNTEAFF. The whole variable domain, remainder taken from reference TRBV28 and TRBJ1-1, is DVKVTQSSRYLVKRTGEKVFLECVQDMDHENMFWYRQDPGLGLRLIYFSYDVKMKEKGDIPEGYSVSREKKERFSLILESASTNQTSMYLCASSSGLNTEAFFGQGTRLTVV.

This clone was counted ten times or more. V gene TRBV5-1 combines with J gene TRBJ2-2; D unclear. The CDR3 consists of 14 residues. Trimming removed 0 bases from V and 6 bases from J, with 9 bases in between. CDR1 and CDR2 (germline): SGHRS, YFSETQ. The CDR3 here is CASSLAQTAGELFF. For the CDR3, the DNA is TGCGCCAGCAGCTTGGCCCAGACTGCCGGGGAGCTGTTTTTT. Based on the CDR3 plus reference TRBV5-1 and TRBJ2-2, the full variable domain is KAGVTQTPRYLIKTRGQQVTLSCSPISGHRSVSWYQQTPGQGLQFLFEYFSETQRNKGNFPGRFSGRQFSNSRSEMNVSTLELGDSALYLCASSLAQTAGELFFGEGSRLTVL.

With regard to this clone: The junction does not match germline at one end; this may be a read error. The gene calls are TRBV18 and TRBJ2-7; 7 bases fit TRBD2. Per germline, CDR1 KGHSH and CDR2 LQKENI. This CDR3 is 13 amino acids long. The CDR3 nucleotides are TGTGCCAGCTCACCACCATCAGGGAGGGAGCAATACTTC. Protein sequence: CASSPPSGREQYF.

This clone was detected ten times or more. The rearrangement links TRBV25-1 to TRBJ2-3, with 10 bases identical to TRBD2. Per the germline V gene, CDR1 is MGHDK and CDR2 is SYGVNS. The V segment lost 1 base and the J segment 4 bases; nucleotides outside the gene matches: 11. This CDR3 has 18 amino acids. The CDR3 DNA reads TGTGCCAGCAGTGAATTGGGAGCGGGAGGGCCGGGAGCAGATACGCAGTATTTT. Its protein is CASSELGAGGPGADTQYF.

This clone is medium-sized in the sample. This sequence joins TRBV5-1 and TRBJ2-2; D possibly corresponds to TRBD2 (6 bases). Deletions cut 4 bases from V and 4 bases from J, with 17 bases between. CDR1 is SGHRS, CDR2 YFSETQ, per germline. The CDR3 length is 16 residues. CDR3: CASSRGTAGSTGELFF. CDR3 DNA sequence: TGCGCCAGCAGCCGGGGGACGGCGGGGAGCACCGGGGAGCTGTTTTTT.

This rearrangement joins TRBV5-1 to TRBJ2-7; tentative D call: TRBD1 (6 bases). V lost 4 bases and J 4 bases, leaving 9 bases between the germline ends. Germline-derived CDR1 and CDR2 are SGHRS and YFSETQ. The CDR3 has 12 residues. CDR3: CASSKGQYEQYF. CDR3 nucleotides: TGCGCCAGCAGCAAAGGACAGTACGAGCAGTACTTC. Full variable domain (remainder filled in from reference TRBV5-1 and TRBJ2-7): KAGVTQTPRYLIKTRGQQVTLSCSPISGHRSVSWYQQTPGQGLQFLFEYFSETQRNKGNFPGRFSGRQFSNSRSEMNVSTLELGDSALYLCASSKGQYEQYFGPGTRLTVT.

This clone was counted between two and nine times. V usage is TRBV4-1 and J usage is TRBJ2-3; 9 nucleotides line up with TRBD2. Germline V gene lookup returns CDR1 MGHRA and CDR2 YSYEKL. The length of the CDR3 is 17 residues. V gave up 4 bases and J gave up 6 bases; unmatched junction bases: 14. Written as DNA, the CDR3 is TGCGCCAGCAGCCCCGTTAGCGGGAGAAAAGTAGAGGATACGCAGTATTTT. It yields the protein CASSPVSGRKVEDTQYF.

The sample holds many counts of this clone. The chain has TRBV2 and TRBJ1-2; weak D call: TRBD1 (6 bases). This CDR3 is 13 amino acids long. V lost 3 bases, J lost 6 bases, and 11 bases lay in between. Germline V CDR1 and CDR2: SNHLY, FYNNEI. CDR3 DNA sequence: TGTGCCAGCAGTGAGACACAGGGAGATGGCTACACCTTC. Translation: CASSETQGDGYTF.

This clone showed up many times. This rearrangement joins TRBV7-9 to TRBJ2-1; 11 bases are shared with TRBD2. The CDR3 is made up of 20 amino acids. CDR1 is SEHNR, CDR2 FQNEAQ, per germline (reference sequence). After removal of 5 bases from V and 3 bases from J, the junction contained 18 bases not matched to a gene. The CDR3, as DNA: TGTGCCAGCAGCAACTCTTTACCGGGGGTAGCGGGAGGGAACTACAATGAGCAGTTCTTC. It specifies CASSNSLPGVAGGNYNEQFF.

This clone has ten or more counts. This CDR3 reads CASSYSRRQSSTEAFF. In DNA form, the CDR3 reads TGTGCCAGCAGTTACTCGCGTAGACAGTCGAGCACTGAAGCTTTCTTT. V and J are TRBV6-2 or TRBV6-3 and TRBJ1-1, with a tentative D call TRBD1 (5 bases). Germline CDR1 is MNHEY and CDR2 is SVGEGT. The CDR3 covers 16 residues. The V gene lost 0 bases and the J gene lost 4 bases, with 15 bases spanning the gap.

V usage is TRBV11-1 and J usage is TRBJ2-1; 14 bases line up with TRBD2. The length of the CDR3 is 17 residues. The V gene's germline CDR1 is SGHAT and CDR2 FQDESV (reference sequence). Trimming removed 5 bases from V and 9 bases from J; junction bases left unmatched: 12. Here the CDR3 reads CASSPTPGTSGRGEQFF. The CDR3 region has the DNA TGTGCCAGCAGCCCAACCCCAGGGACTAGCGGGAGAGGTGAGCAGTTCTTC.

This clone was picked up many times. V and J are TRBV6-4 and TRBJ2-2; D is unresolved. Germline V CDR1 and CDR2: MRHNA, SNTAGT. The CDR3 is 13 amino acids. V gave up 3 bases and J gave up 5 bases, with 7 bases separating them. CDR3: CASSEGLTGELFF. The CDR3, as DNA: TGTGCCAGCAGTGAGGGTTTAACCGGGGAGCTGTTTTTT.

The rearrangement links TRBV20-1 to TRBJ2-3; 9 nucleotides agree with TRBD1. The CDR3 has 15 residues. In germline, CDR1 is DFQATT, CDR2 SNEGSKA (reference sequence). Germline trimming cut 5 bases from V and 5 bases from J; bases unmatched to any gene: 11. Written as DNA, the CDR3 is TGCAGTGCTGAAAAGGGAGGACAGGGGCAAGATACGCAGTATTTT. It yields the protein CSAEKGGQGQDTQYF.

This clone was seen many times. The V gene is TRBV6-1, the J gene TRBJ1-5; D gene uncertain. V was pared by 4 bases and J by 1 base, with 11 bases between. CDR1 MNHNS and CDR2 SASEGT come from the germline V gene. The CDR3 runs to 15 residues. CDR3 DNA: TGTGCCAGCAGTGGTAGAGGGAAGAGCAATCAGCCCCAGCATTTT. It yields the protein CASSGRGKSNQPQHF.

For the CDR3, the DNA is TGTGCCAGCAGTTTATGGGGCCCGGGACGGGATAATTCACCCCTCCACTTT. This encodes CASSLWGPGRDNSPLHF. The chain is built from TRBV27 and TRBJ1-6, with a possible D match to TRBD1 (5 bases). V lost 1 base and J lost 5, with 15 bases in between. The germline V gene has CDR1 MNHEY and CDR2 SMNVEV (reference sequence). CDR3 length equals 17 residues.

The chain is built from TRBV30 and TRBJ1-6; D may be TRBD1 (5 bases). CDR1 is GTSNPN, CDR2 SVGIG, per germline (reference sequence). Trimming stripped 0 bases from V and 13 bases from J, with 16 bases between. The CDR3 covers 14 residues. CDR3 DNA sequence: TGTGCCTGGAGTGTGCGGGACGGAGGAGGGCCCCTCCACTTT. It encodes CAWSVRDGGGPLHF.

This clone was picked up many times. CDR3 bases: TGTGCCTGGAACCCCGACCGGGAAGATACGCAGTATTTT. It specifies CAWNPDREDTQYF. V and J are TRBV30 and TRBJ2-3; tentatively, D is TRBD2 (5 bases). The CDR3 has 13 amino acids. V lost 4 bases, J lost 5 bases, and 13 bases lay in between. From germline, CDR1 is GTSNPN and CDR2 SVGIG (reference sequence). The full variable domain, rest sourced from reference TRBV30 and TRBJ2-3, is SQTIHQWPATLVQPVGSPLSLECTVEGTSNPNLYWYRQAAGRGLQLLFYSVGIGQISSEVPQNLSASRPQDRQFILSSKKLLLSDSGFYLCAWNPDREDTQYFGPGTRLTVL.

This clone has a count of ten or more. This chain connects TRBV9 to TRBJ1-2, with 11 bases that match TRBD1. The CDR3 sequence is 15 residues long. V lost 0 bases, J lost 3 bases, and 1 base stayed unmatched. From germline, CDR1 is SGDLS and CDR2 YYNGEE. The CDR3 reads CASSVAGQGDYGYTF. The CDR3 region has the DNA TGTGCCAGCAGCGTAGCGGGACAGGGGGACTATGGCTACACCTTC.

In this sample, this clone turned up many times. The gene calls are TRBV27 and TRBJ2-2, with TRBD1 identical over 8 bases. The CDR3 runs 13 residues. The germline gives CDR1 MNHEY, CDR2 SMNVEV (reference sequence). V lost 5 bases to trimming and J lost 5 bases; unmatched junction nucleotides: 1. The CDR3 here is CASSTGGTGELFF. CDR3 coding DNA: TGTGCCAGCAGTACAGGGGGGACCGGGGAGCTGTTTTTT.

This clone was counted many times. V usage is TRBV15 and J usage is TRBJ1-1; perhaps TRBD1 as D (5 bases). Germline CDR1 LNHNV, CDR2 YYDKDF (reference sequence). The V and J ends lost 0 bases and 3 bases respectively, with 8 bases between them. The CDR3 extends over 14 amino acids. CDR3 in amino acids: CATSREQVYTEAFF. In nucleotides, the CDR3 is TGTGCCACCAGCAGAGAACAGGTATACACTGAAGCTTTCTTT. Together with reference TRBV15 and TRBJ1-1, the CDR3 gives the full variable domain: DAMVIQNPRYQVTQFGKPVTLSCSQTLNHNVMYWYQQKSSQAPKLLFHYYDKDFNNEADTPDNFQSRRPNTSFCFLDIRSPGLGDTAMYLCATSREQVYTEAFFGQGTRLTVV.